This T cell receptor (beta chain) derives from a study of blood T cells in healthy people across ages. Notes on the study in general: PBMCs went unsorted, and a conclusive naive versus antigen-experienced comparison was therefore prevented.

Germline values: CDR1 SGHAT, CDR2 FQNNGV. V lost 3 bases, J lost 5 bases, and 14 bases lay in between. There are 15 residues in the CDR3. Total RNA was isolated from each sample in quantities of at least 6 micrograms. For the second PCR, which ran for 7 to 11 cycles, a sample-barcoded 5' primer and a J-beta primer mix were used. MiXCR, applied by TCRdb to the 5' RACE reads, yields one record per CDR3 protein. Of 920,000 or so distinct CDR3 sequences in the sample, around 45% were seen once. Only a few counts were recorded for this clonotype. What it binds is unknown. Sequencing was carried out using blood. The chain is built from TRBV11-2 and TRBJ2-1; unclear D gene. This TCR was recovered from a woman aged 60-70 years in good health. DNA for the CDR3: TGTGCCAGCAGCTTCGGGCTCTCGAATAACAATGAGCAGTTCTTC. Protein sequence: CASSFGLSNNNEQFF. Drawing the rest from reference TRBV11-2 and TRBJ2-1, the complete variable domain is EAGVAQSPRYKIIEKRQSVAFWCNPISGHATLYWYQQILGQGPKLLIQFQNNGVVDDSQLPKDRFSAERLKGVDSTLKIQPAKLEDSAVYLCASSFGLSNNNEQFFGPGTRLTVL.